The TCR beta chain under discussion was sequenced for a study of T-cell reconstitution after alpha-beta-depleted transplantation in children. This clonotype was counted ten times or more. Per the germline V gene, CDR1 is DFQATT and CDR2 is SNEGSKA (reference sequence). V lost 0 bases to trimming and J lost 3 bases, with 9 bases between them. This CDR3 region has 14 residues. Preparation of the TCRbeta library was carried out with unique molecular identifiers. TCRdb re-called the PCR reads with MiXCR, one entry per CDR3 protein. The sample shows roughly 160,000 distinct CDR3 sequences, 8.5% to 14% of them seen only once.

The source was PBMCs, collected before TCRalphabeta/CD19-depleted stem cell transplant. The origin of this receptor is a boy between 2 and 10 years old with acute myeloid leukemia, due to receive a stem cell transplant. The chain couples TRBV20-1 to TRBJ1-5; D is undetermined. The DNA of the CDR3 is TGCAGTGCTAGAGATTTCACCGACAATCAGCCCCAGCATTTT. The encoded protein is CSARDFTDNQPQHF.